A selection of T cell receptor beta chains follows, all from one sample in a study of blood T cell repertoires in COVID-19. Assay: immunoSEQ multiplex PCR; the TCRdb copy retains only in-frame clones and omits some. This sample yields roughly 200,000 clones, of which around 90% are seen a single time; approximately 3% belongs to the top ten. The sample was peripheral blood. The receptors were gathered from a man aged 55-75 years with acute or convalescent COVID-19. Both conserved end residues are part of each CDR3. The order of the fields is clone size, V gene, D gene, J gene, CDR3 length, CDR3 DNA, CDR3 protein. D genes are given only for firm matches. Expanded clones get a size class; other rows say once, few or many, or leave the size out.

.	TRBV5-1	.	TRBJ1-1	14	TGCGCCAGCAGCTTGGCCACTGCAGGCCGGGAAGCTTTCTTT	CASSLATAGREAFF
.	TRBV6-5	.	TRBJ1-2	15	TGTGCCAGCAGTTACTTGGACACCGCTAACTATGGCTACACCTTC	CASSYLDTANYGYTF
.	TRBV9	.	TRBJ2-6	15	TGTGCCAGCAGCCCCAGGGGCGCTGGGGCCAACGTCCTGACTTTC	CASSPRGAGANVLTF
.	TRBV7-3	TRBD1	TRBJ2-2	15	TGTGCCAGCAGCTACGGACAGGGGGCTGGCGGGGAGCTGTTTTTT	CASSYGQGAGGELFF
once	TRBV3-1/TRBV3-2	TRBD2	TRBJ2-3	15	TGTGCCAGCAGCCAAAGCGGGGGGCGGACAGATACGCAGTATTTT	CASSQSGGRTDTQYF
.	TRBV19	.	TRBJ2-2	17	TGTGCCAGTAGTAGGGTCGTTTCCAGCGCGAACACCGGGGAGCTGTTTTTT	CASSRVVSSANTGELFF
few	TRBV19	.	TRBJ1-1	15	TGTGCCAGTAGTATAGGGCACAGACTGAACACTGAAGCTTTCTTT	CASSIGHRLNTEAFF
.	TRBV6-6	.	TRBJ1-1	12	TGTGCCAGCAGAAAAGGGGAAACTGAAGCTTTCTTT	CASRKGETEAFF
.	TRBV7-3	TRBD2	TRBJ2-2	15	TGTGCCAGCAGCTCCGGACTAGCCCCCCGCGGGGAGCTGTTTTTT	CASSSGLAPRGELFF
.	TRBV25-1	.	TRBJ1-1	15	TGTGCCAGCAGTCCCTCGAGGGGGACCAACACTGAAGCTTTCTTT	CASSPSRGTNTEAFF
.	TRBV28	TRBD1	TRBJ1-2	16	TGTGCCAGCAGTACCCGCCGACAGGGCGAGGACTATGGCTACACCTTC	CASSTRRQGEDYGYTF
.	TRBV13	TRBD1	TRBJ2-1	15	TGTGCCAGCAGCTTAGGGGGACAGGGGTACAATGAGCAGTTCTTC	CASSLGGQGYNEQFF
.	TRBV20-1	.	TRBJ2-3	13	TGCAGTGCTAGTCTTAGGGGGATGAATACGCAGTATTTT	CSASLRGMNTQYF
.	TRBV7-2	TRBD2	TRBJ2-3	18	TGTGCCAGCAGCTTAGCGTTTGGTAGCGGGGGGCGCACAGATACGCAGTATTTT	CASSLAFGSGGRTDTQYF
.	TRBV13	.	TRBJ1-1	14	TGTGCCAGCAGCCAATGGTGGGGGCCCGCTGAAGCTTTCTTT	CASSQWWGPAEAFF
.	TRBV5-1	TRBD1	TRBJ2-3	16	TGCGCCAGCAGCTTATTACAGGGGCTTGGCACAGATACGCAGTATTTT	CASSLLQGLGTDTQYF
.	TRBV12-3/TRBV12-4	.	TRBJ2-7	12	TGTGCCAGCAGGATTACACGGAGCGAGCAGTACTTC	CASRITRSEQYF
once	TRBV7-9	TRBD2	TRBJ2-5	17	TGTGCCAGCAGCGAGCCCGGACTAGCGGGGGGGCGAGAGACCCAGTACTTC	CASSEPGLAGGRETQYF
.	TRBV7-9	.	TRBJ1-4	15	TGTGCCAGCAGCTTGGGGGCATCAACTAATGAAAAACTGTTTTTT	CASSLGASTNEKLFF
few	TRBV7-2	TRBD2	TRBJ2-3	15	TGTGCCAGCAGCTTATACGCGCTAGCGGGGGATACGCAGTATTTT	CASSLYALAGDTQYF
.	TRBV29-1	.	TRBJ1-1	13	TGCAGCGCCATGCGGGGGGTCGGCACTGAAGCTTTCTTT	CSAMRGVGTEAFF
.	TRBV28	TRBD2	TRBJ2-3	15	TGTGCCAGCAGCCATAGCGGGGGCAGCACAGATACGCAGTATTTT	CASSHSGGSTDTQYF
.	TRBV3-1/TRBV3-2	TRBD1	TRBJ1-1	15	TGTGCCAGCAGCCAAGGACAGGGCGGGAACACTGAAGCTTTCTTT	CASSQGQGGNTEAFF
.	TRBV5-4	.	TRBJ1-1	14	TGTGCCAGCAGCTTGGACTGGGCGAACACTGAAGCTTTCTTT	CASSLDWANTEAFF
.	TRBV6-2/TRBV6-3	.	TRBJ1-4	15	TGTGCCAGCAGCTATCGGGGGGACACTAATGAAAAACTGTTTTTT	CASSYRGDTNEKLFF
.	TRBV7-2	.	TRBJ1-5	13	TGTGCCAGCGGGACAAATAGCAATCAGCCCCAGCATTTT	CASGTNSNQPQHF
once	TRBV6-5	TRBD2	TRBJ2-1	15	TGTGCCAGCGTAAGACTAGCGGGGGCCCTCGATGAGCAGTTCTTC	CASVRLAGALDEQFF
few	TRBV5-1	.	TRBJ2-3	15	TGCGCCAGCAGCTTGGAGTTAGGGGGCACAGATACGCAGTATTTT	CASSLELGGTDTQYF
.	TRBV18	.	TRBJ2-7	14	TGTGCCAGCTCACCACAGGGCAGGGTGTGGGAGCAGTACTTC	CASSPQGRVWEQYF